This TCR beta chain was identified in a study of T cells in Graves' hyperthyroidism and ophthalmopathy. Trimming removed 5 bases from V and 6 bases from J, with 9 bases in between. The CDR3 runs to 12 residues. Per germline, CDR1 MDHEN and CDR2 SYDVKM. Amplification yielded TCR beta CDR3 regions, with RNA transcripts as the source. Carried out on the TCR CDR3, a first-round RT-PCR used the HTBI primer set. TCRdb processed the multiplex PCR reads anew with MiXCR; each CDR3 protein has one entry. The sample gives about 350,000 distinct CDR3 sequences, 12% to 15% of which show up once; approximately 35% is in the top ten. The study's findings and limits: Blood samples included most of the expanded thyroid clonotypes exceeding 0.001. Ophthalmopathy, which appeared later, was predicted by the model a median roughly 6.5 months before onset.

Fresh 10 ml peripheral blood yielded PBMCs. Worth noting for this clonotype: Antigen: not known.

The sequence came from a woman in her thirties or forties with Graves' ophthalmopathy. Input material: blood. The gene calls are TRBV28 and TRBJ2-3; no clear D. The CDR3 coding sequence is TGTGCCAGCAGTCGCAGCGCGGATACGCAGTATTTT. This codes for CASSRSADTQYF. Full variable domain (missing parts from reference TRBV28 and TRBJ2-3): DVKVTQSSRYLVKRTGEKVFLECVQDMDHENMFWYRQDPGLGLRLIYFSYDVKMKEKGDIPEGYSVSREKKERFSLILESASTNQTSMYLCASSRSADTQYFGPGTRLTVL.